This T cell receptor beta chain originates from a study of technical replicates of blood from several donors. The CDR3 contains 17 residues. Some clones are missing from TCRdb's copy, which holds only in-frame ones; the method was immunoSEQ multiplex PCR. The sample lists 83,000 or so clones, approximately 92% occurring once. This clonotype was sampled from a human donor in good health. The chain uses TRBV12-1 and TRBJ2-5; the table gives TRBD2 as D, unverified against the DNA. TRBV12-1 is reported as a pseudogene. The sample taken for sequencing was T cells isolated from PBMCs. CDR3 region: CASSTSDYEAGEETQYF. As DNA, the CDR3 is TGTGCCAGCAGCACCTCCGACTATGAGGCGGGAGAGGAGACCCAGTACTTC.